These 2 T cell receptor beta chains came from one sample sequenced in a study of shared clonotypes between healthy human individuals. CD45RO-negative CD8 cells positively selected for CCR7 made up the naive population, which excluded terminally differentiated effector memory CD45RA+ cells. Sequencing used immunoSEQ multiplex PCR; TCRdb keeps in-frame clones, though not all of them. The sample yields roughly 770,000 clones, roughly 96% seen once. The sequencing sample was made of naive CD8+ T cells sorted from blood. The receptor source for this set is a man between 25 and 39 years old in good health.

The V call is TRBV13, the J call TRBJ2-5; TRBD1 might be the D (6 bases). Per the germline V gene, CDR1 is PRHDT and CDR2 is FYEKMQ (reference sequence). Between the trimmed V and J ends, which lost 7 bases and 5 bases, there was a span of 14 bases. The length of the CDR3 is 13 residues. The chain's CDR3 is CASTGEKGETQYF. In DNA, the CDR3 is TGTGCCAGCACAGGGGAGAAGGGGGAGACCCAGTACTTC.

This chain joins TRBV29-1 and TRBJ2-7, with D hard to call. Trimming left V 4 bases short and J 4 bases short, with 8 bases between. CDR3 length: 11 amino acids. Germline loops: CDR1 SQVTM, CDR2 ANQGSEA. CDR3 region: CSVGRIYEQYF. In DNA form, the CDR3 reads TGCAGCGTTGGTAGGATATACGAGCAGTACTTC.